A single sample is the source of the 3 T cell receptor beta chains below, sequenced in a study of blood T cell repertoires in COVID-19. The repertoire was sequenced with immunoSEQ multiplex PCR; TCRdb's copy has only in-frame clones and lacks some. The repertoire holds tens of thousands of clones, with about four fifths as singletons. The sequencing input was peripheral blood. Receptors were obtained from a human donor in a cohort sampled during active COVID-19.

CDR3 amino acids: CASSLGGGQPQHF. The CDR3 region has the DNA TGTGCCAGCAGCTTGGGTGGCGGACAGCCCCAGCATTTT. This chain joins TRBV5-8 and TRBJ1-5; D ambiguous. Trimming removed 0 bases from V and 7 bases from J, with 8 bases in between. CDR3 length: 13 residues. Germline lookup yields CDR1 SGHTS and CDR2 YDEGEE.

V usage is TRBV7-2 and J usage is TRBJ2-7; the D gene is possibly TRBD2 (6 bases). Per germline, CDR1 SGHTA and CDR2 FQGNSA. CDR3 length: 13 amino acids. V dropped 3 bases and J dropped 8 bases, with 14 bases sitting between them. The CDR3 sequence: CASSFGTSFKQYF. The CDR3 DNA is TGTGCCAGCAGCTTCGGGACTTCCTTCAAGCAGTACTTC.

J is TRBJ1-2 and V is TRBV20-1, with 8 bases matching TRBD1. The CDR3 sequence is 11 residues long. CDR1 is DFQATT and CDR2 is SNEGSKA in the germline V gene (reference sequence). Unmatched junction bases numbered 4, after V lost 7 bases and J lost 6 bases. The CDR3 DNA reads as TGCAGTGTAACACAGGGGGATGGCTACACCTTC. The encoded protein is CSVTQGDGYTF.